This T cell receptor beta chain was recorded in a study of cytomegalovirus exposure and HLA in healthy donors. Study information: In terms of ancestry, the Caucasian-associated cluster contained about 80% of the roughly 360 genotyped donors.

In the PCR, 60 Vbeta and 13 Jbeta primers were used. Profiled with immunoSEQ multiplex PCR; TCRdb holds only in-frame clones, not every one. The data show over 110,000 clones, about 84% seen once. V trimming: 4 bases; J trimming: 0 bases; junction bases outside the gene matches: 2. Germline V lookup: CDR1 MDHEN, CDR2 SYDVKM. The CDR3 contains 14 residues. Whereas donors were nominally healthy upon sampling, unrecorded immune exposures were probable. This receptor was taken from a middle-aged woman in good health and CMV-seropositive. The V gene is TRBV28, the J gene TRBJ1-2; 7 nucleotides agree with TRBD1. The specimen sequenced was PBMCs. In nucleotides, the CDR3 is TGTGCCAGCAGTTCGGGACAGTCTAACTATGGCTACACCTTC. This gives the protein CASSSGQSNYGYTF.